These T cell receptor beta chains were read from a single sample in a study of patients and donors after allogeneic stem cell transplantation. TCRdb fed the RT-PCR reads into MiXCR, producing one record per CDR3 protein. The sample has 400,000 to 450,000 distinct CDR3 sequences, approximately 16% seen once; the top ten hold less than 8%. Sequencing was carried out using blood, either unsorted or a sorted T cell fraction (not recorded which). Source of these receptors: a human donor who was either an allogeneic HSCT recipient or a stem cell or donor lymphocyte infusion donor (not recorded which). It is not recorded whose cells these are; they may come from a transplant donor. CDR3s include the opening cysteine and the closing phenylalanine or tryptophan. The D gene is left open where the match is weak. The listing skips clone size in some rows; elsewhere it reads once, few, many or a size class.

>.|TRBJ2-5|many|TRBV12-3/TRBV12-4
TGTGCCAGCAGTTTAGAGTCCCAGGAGACCCAGTACTTC
CASSLESQETQYF
>.|TRBJ2-5|.|TRBV27
TGTGCCAGCAGTTCCGGACTAAGGGAGACCCAGTACTTC
CASSSGLRETQYF
>.|TRBJ2-2|.|TRBV4-3
TGCGCCAGCAGCCAAGATCCACGGAACACCGGGGAGCTGTTTTTT
CASSQDPRNTGELFF
>.|TRBJ2-1|.|TRBV4-1
TGCGCCAGCAGCCAAGATATGAATGAGCAGTTCTTC
CASSQDMNEQFF
>.|TRBJ1-5|few|TRBV12-3/TRBV12-4
TGTGCCAGCAGTTACGACAGGCCGAGTCAGCCCCAGCATTTT
CASSYDRPSQPQHF
>.|TRBJ2-7|few|TRBV27
TGTGCCAGCAGTTACGGCCGATTAGCCTACGAGCAGTACTTC
CASSYGRLAYEQYF
>.|TRBJ2-1|.|TRBV11-2
TGTGCCAGCAGCAACCCTATGTACAATGAGCAGTTCTTC
CASSNPMYNEQFF
>.|TRBJ1-1|.|TRBV7-6
TGTGCCAGCAGCCCCAGAGAGGGCGCGAACACTGAAGCTTTCTTT
CASSPREGANTEAFF
>TRBD1|TRBJ2-1|.|TRBV4-1
TGCGCCAGCAGCCAAGATACGGAGACAGGGGGCTACAATGAGCAGTTCTTC
CASSQDTETGGYNEQFF
>.|TRBJ2-2|many|TRBV7-9
TGTGCCAGCAGCTCGGGACTCCTGAACACCGGGGAGCTGTTTTTT
CASSSGLLNTGELFF
>.|TRBJ1-5|few|TRBV27
TGTGCCAGCAGTCCCCGGAGCAGGAGTTATAGCAATCAGCCCCAGCATTTT
CASSPRSRSYSNQPQHF
>TRBD2|TRBJ2-7|few|TRBV5-1
TGCGCCAGCAGCTTGAAGACTAGCGCTGAGCCCTACGAGCAGTACTTC
CASSLKTSAEPYEQYF